This TCR beta chain stems from a study of T cell repertoires in cytomegalovirus infection (dated by TCRdb to about 2019). Background on the whole study: Recently identified HLA-C-restricted CMV epitopes, whose presentation resists viral immunomodulation, were targeted by peptide stimulations together with well-studied HLA-B-restricted epitopes. Donor HLA type was relevant to the analysis, because carriage of CMV infection together with the matching HLA type was indicated by public TCR beta signatures.

The instrument was an Illumina HiSeq 1500. The public reads were run again by TCRdb, first through fastp at Q25 and then through MiXCR, and only productive beta chains were kept. Each entry merges the rows of one CDR3 protein and shows their most common DNA and genes. The sample data list hundreds of thousands of distinct CDR3 sequences, and 30% to 40% of these were observed just once. Roughly 17% of the sample rests with the top ten. The treatment or condition tag for this specimen amounts to: in vitro stimulation with specific CMV peptide epitopes to enrich CMV-specific T cells. The research as a whole found: Cumulative frequency of public TCR beta family members discriminated carriers of CMV infection plus the relevant HLA type in this cohort and an independent roughly 320-donor cohort. The ex vivo response was dominated by HLA-C-restricted CMV-specific TCR beta clonotypes, which also provided the single most frequent clonotype in two of eight donors.

To note about this clonotype: Its antigen is not yet known. Base quality data are lacking; no much larger clone is found one base away.

Material: cultured PBMCs, obtained from culture after CMV antigen stimulation. The receptor comes from a human donor in good health (CMV status not recorded). Some clones in this sample may be carry-over from other donors' samples.

The base sequence is TGTGCCAGTAGTATGGGACTCACAATTGATACGCAGTATTTT. It translates to CASSMGLTIDTQYF. In this chain, TRBV19 is recombined with TRBJ2-3, and the D gene may be TRBD2, 6 bases matching. The germline V gene encodes CDR1 LNHDA and CDR2 SQIVND (reference sequence). Taken from cysteine to phenylalanine, the CDR3 has 14 residues. Here the CDR3 DNA is all that survives: 42 bases in frame from base 1. The junction carries 13 bases between V and J, which are trimmed by 3 bases and 6 bases respectively. The CDR3, completed at both ends by the reference TRBV19 and TRBJ2-3 genes, gives the full variable domain DGGITQSPKYLFRKEGQNVTLSCEQNLNHDAMYWYRQDPGQGLRLIYYSQIVNDFQKGDIAEGYSVSREKKESFPLTVTSAQKNPTAFYLCASSMGLTIDTQYFGPGTRLTVL.